The 32 T cell receptor beta chains presented below share a single source sample, sequenced in a study of CD8+ T cells in alopecia areata. Isolated RNA was reverse transcribed into cDNA used as the sequencing template. TCRdb keeps only in-frame clones here, not all; method: immunoSEQ multiplex PCR. The repertoire consists of about 130,000 clones, with about 56% occurring once and the leading ten covering about 16%. Treatment denoted: oral pan-JAK inhibitor, 5-10 mg twice daily. Sample: CD8+ T cells sorted from blood, taken at week 4, from a patient treated with tofacitinib. The receptors shown here come from a human donor with alopecia areata.

This chain links TRBV25-1 with TRBJ2-7, with TRBD1 matching 9 bases. CDR1 and CDR2 from the germline V gene are MGHDK and SYGVNS. The CDR3 runs to 15 residues. V dropped 3 bases and J dropped 3; count of bases not matched to a gene: 6. In nucleotides, the CDR3 is TGTGCCAGCAGTGAGTGGACAGGGGCGGGCTACGAGCAGTACTTC. Amino acids: CASSEWTGAGYEQYF.

This clone was counted a few times. The J gene is TRBJ2-1, the V gene TRBV25-1; 11 bases line up with TRBD1. This CDR3 is built from 15 residues. Unmatched junction bases numbered 6, after V lost 7 bases and J lost 4 bases. The germline V gene encodes CDR1 MGHDK and CDR2 SYGVNS. Here the CDR3 DNA reads TGTGCCAGCAACGGGGACAGGGGGACTTACAATGAGCAGTTCTTC. It encodes CASNGDRGTYNEQFF.

V gene TRBV5-6 combines with J gene TRBJ2-6; D remains ambiguous. This CDR3 spans 15 amino acids. V was trimmed by 6 bases and J by 1 base, leaving 11 bases between them. Germline V gene lookup returns CDR1 SGHDT and CDR2 YYEEEE. The CDR3 is CASTWAVSGANVLTF. In DNA form, the CDR3 reads TGTGCCAGCACTTGGGCAGTTTCTGGGGCCAACGTCCTGACTTTC.

Turning to this clone: The sample has other DNA sequences that encode this CDR3 too. The gene calls are TRBV7-9 and TRBJ1-2; D ambiguous. Germline-derived CDR1 and CDR2 are SEHNR and FQNEAQ (reference sequence). This CDR3 is built from 11 residues. Trimming left V 5 bases short and J 7 bases short, with 8 bases between. The CDR3 loop reads CASSLGSGYTF. The CDR3 DNA is TGTGCCAGCAGCCTAGGGTCTGGCTACACCTTC.

The chain is built from TRBV7-9 and TRBJ2-7; the D call may be TRBD1 or TRBD2 (5 bases each). Trimming shortened V by 3 bases and J by 3 bases, and 12 bases separated the two germline ends. The CDR3 consists of 14 residues. Germline V gene lookup returns CDR1 SEHNR and CDR2 FQNEAQ (reference sequence). The CDR3 region has the DNA TGTGCCAGCAGCTTCGGGACGGAGATCTACGAGCAGTACTTC. It yields the protein CASSFGTEIYEQYF.

The chain uses TRBV29-1 and TRBJ2-7, with D possibly TRBD2 on 7 matching bases. Germline assignment: CDR1 SQVTM and CDR2 ANQGSEA. V dropped 4 bases and J dropped 5 bases, with 18 bases sitting between them. There are 14 residues in the CDR3. The CDR3 here is CSVVRGAPADEQYF. The DNA for the CDR3 is TGCAGCGTTGTTCGGGGGGCGCCCGCCGACGAGCAGTACTTC.

CDR3 in amino acids: CAWNPGLPKESSYNEQFF. DNA for the CDR3: TGTGCCTGGAATCCGGGACTACCTAAGGAGAGCTCCTACAATGAGCAGTTCTTC. This chain links TRBV30 with TRBJ2-1; 7 positions agree with TRBD2. The CDR3 runs to 18 residues. The J segment lost 0 bases and the V segment lost 4 bases, leaving 15 bases of the junction unmatched. Germline assignment: CDR1 GTSNPN and CDR2 SVGIG (reference sequence). Complete variable domain (other parts from reference TRBV30 and TRBJ2-1): SQTIHQWPATLVQPVGSPLSLECTVEGTSNPNLYWYRQAAGRGLQLLFYSVGIGQISSEVPQNLSASRPQDRQFILSSKKLLLSDSGFYLCAWNPGLPKESSYNEQFFGPGTRLTVL.

The CDR3 here is CASSRVFETQYF. CDR3 nucleotide sequence: TGTGCCAGCAGCCGGGTTTTCGAGACCCAGTACTTC. The chain combines TRBV11-2 with TRBJ2-5; D is uncertain. The CDR3 runs 12 residues. The germline gives CDR1 SGHAT, CDR2 FQNNGV. V lost 5 bases and J lost 5, with 9 bases in between.

The chain joins TRBV4-2 to TRBJ2-7; TRBD1 aligns across 7 bases. V shed 0 bases and J 2 bases; nucleotides not matched to a gene: 1. Germline V gives CDR1 LGHNA, CDR2 YNFKEQ. The CDR3 is made up of 14 amino acids. CDR3 sequence: CASSQEGQPYEQYF. The CDR3 nucleotides are TGTGCCAGCAGCCAAGAGGGACAGCCCTACGAGCAGTACTTC.

The rearrangement joins TRBV19 to TRBJ1-5; D gene uncertain. V dropped 6 bases and J dropped 0 bases, with 12 bases sitting between them. The CDR3 spans 15 residues. Germline V CDR1 and CDR2: LNHDA, SQIVND (reference sequence). In nucleotides, the CDR3 is TGTGCCAGTAGCCAAACACCATATAGCAATCAGCCCCAGCATTTT. It codes for CASSQTPYSNQPQHF.

V usage is TRBV19 and J usage is TRBJ2-2, with D unresolved. Germline CDR1 LNHDA, CDR2 SQIVND (reference sequence). Trimming left V 10 bases short and J 2 bases short, with 14 bases between. The CDR3 consists of 14 residues. The DNA for the CDR3 is TGTGCCATCTCCCATGGCCCCAACACCGGGGAGCTGTTTTTT. This translates into CAISHGPNTGELFF.

This clone has more than one count but fewer than ten. The J gene is TRBJ2-2, the V gene TRBV4-1; no reliable D call. Germline-derived CDR1 and CDR2 are MGHRA and YSYEKL. There are 13 residues in the CDR3. V gave up 4 bases and J gave up 9 bases, with 12 bases separating them. In DNA form, the CDR3 reads TGCGCCAGCAGCCCCGACCTTAGATGGGAGCTGTTTTTT. Its protein product is CASSPDLRWELFF.

The V call is TRBV6-5, the J call TRBJ2-5; the match to TRBD2 covers 8 bases. V shed 7 bases, J shed 4 bases, and the junction held 8 bases outside the gene matches. The CDR3 spans 14 residues. Germline V gene sequence: CDR1 MNHEY, CDR2 SVGAGI. The CDR3 here is CASTPGGAGETQYF. The CDR3 nucleotides read TGTGCCAGCACCCCGGGAGGGGCGGGAGAGACCCAGTACTTC.

This chain uses TRBV29-1 with TRBJ1-2, with 7 positions matching TRBD1. V lost 4 bases and J lost 0; bases outside the gene matches: 11. This CDR3 is 16 amino acids long. Germline V lookup: CDR1 SQVTM, CDR2 ANQGSEA. The CDR3 DNA is TGCAGCGTTGGGGGGACAGCCGACCTAGCTAACTATGGCTACACCTTC. Its translation: CSVGGTADLANYGYTF.

The J gene is TRBJ1-2, the V gene TRBV6-5; no definite D call. Trimming removed 0 bases at V and 7 bases at J, with 9 bases between. CDR3 length: 13 amino acids. CDR1 and CDR2 from the germline V gene are MNHEY and SVGAGI. The CDR3 reads CASSYSDEGGYTF. The CDR3 coding sequence is TGTGCCAGCAGTTACTCGGATGAGGGTGGCTACACCTTC.

This clone was observed at least ten times. This chain joins TRBV30 and TRBJ1-1; no clear D. Looked up from germline, CDR1 is GTSNPN and CDR2 is SVGIG (reference sequence). Trimming removed 5 bases at V and 8 bases at J, with 15 bases between. This CDR3 region has 12 residues. The CDR3 coding sequence is TGTGCCTGGGGACCCCCCTCGGCCGAAGCTTTCTTT. Its protein is CAWGPPSAEAFF.

This rearrangement joins TRBV29-1 to TRBJ2-1; 10 positions agree with TRBD1. With 7 bases clipped from V and 7 bases from J, the junction kept 7 bases outside the gene matches. CDR1 and CDR2 from the germline V gene are SQVTM and ANQGSEA. The CDR3 spans 13 residues. The CDR3 DNA sequence: TGCAGCGGGGGGACAGGGGAGGTTAATGAGCAGTTCTTC. It yields the protein CSGGTGEVNEQFF.

This chain uses TRBV30 with TRBJ1-2; D is unresolved. Germline CDR1 reads GTSNPN; CDR2 reads SVGIG (reference sequence). The CDR3 is 13 residues long. V was cut by 7 bases and J by 4 bases, with 16 bases left in between. CDR3 region: CASQSGKGYGYTF. CDR3 nucleotides: TGTGCCTCGCAGTCGGGCAAGGGCTATGGCTACACCTTC.

The chain is built from TRBV2 and TRBJ2-1, with unresolved D. The CDR3 covers 14 residues. The germline CDR1 and CDR2 sequences are SNHLY and FYNNEI. Deletions cut 3 bases from V and 4 bases from J, with 10 bases between. The CDR3 DNA reads as TGTGCCAGCAGTGACGGCGGCGGATACAATGAGCAGTTCTTC. Protein: CASSDGGGYNEQFF.

The V and J genes are TRBV4-1 and TRBJ2-7; 9 nucleotides agree with TRBD2. V dropped 1 base and J dropped 1; count of bases not matched to a gene: 2. The germline V gene encodes CDR1 MGHRA and CDR2 YSYEKL. The CDR3 is made up of 15 amino acids. The CDR3 sequence: CASSQALAGSYEQYF. The CDR3 coding sequence is TGCGCCAGCAGCCAAGCTCTAGCGGGGTCCTACGAGCAGTACTTC.

The rearrangement uses TRBV29-1 and TRBJ2-5; D gene ambiguous. The CDR3 is 10 residues long. V shed 7 bases and J shed 5 bases, with 8 bases lying between them. Germline CDR1 reads SQVTM; CDR2 reads ANQGSEA. The CDR3 DNA sequence: TGCAGCGCGTATTCTGAGACCCAGTACTTC. It yields the protein CSAYSETQYF.

The chain joins TRBV4-3 to TRBJ1-1; the D is unclear. The germline gives CDR1 LGHNA, CDR2 YSLEER. This CDR3 has 16 residues. V was pared by 1 base and J by 5 bases, with 17 bases between. This CDR3 reads CASSQGVRVWSTEAFF. In DNA form, the CDR3 reads TGCGCCAGCAGCCAAGGGGTCCGAGTTTGGAGTACTGAAGCTTTCTTT.

Only a few counts were recorded for this clone. The genes are TRBV9 and TRBJ2-7; perhaps TRBD1 as D (6 bases). Trimming shortened V by 3 bases and J by 5 bases, and 24 bases separated the two germline ends. From germline, CDR1 is SGDLS and CDR2 YYNGEE. The CDR3 contains 17 residues. Written as DNA, the CDR3 is TGTGCCAGCAGCGACCCCACCAGGGGCCTGCCTAGTAACGAGCAGTACTTC. Amino acids: CASSDPTRGLPSNEQYF.

The rearrangement links TRBV5-1 to TRBJ1-2; D call uncertain. Trimming removed 0 bases at V and 5 bases at J, with 11 bases between. CDR1 is SGHRS and CDR2 is YFSETQ in the germline V gene. The CDR3 is 14 amino acids. The CDR3 region has the DNA TGCGCCAGCAGCTTGGAAACTGAGATGTATGGCTACACCTTC. It specifies CASSLETEMYGYTF. Supplemented by reference TRBV5-1 and TRBJ1-2, the full variable domain reads KAGVTQTPRYLIKTRGQQVTLSCSPISGHRSVSWYQQTPGQGLQFLFEYFSETQRNKGNFPGRFSGRQFSNSRSEMNVSTLELGDSALYLCASSLETEMYGYTFGSGTRLTVV.

The chain recombines TRBV18 with TRBJ1-2; D gene unclear. The CDR3 is 13 residues long. Germline values: CDR1 KGHSH, CDR2 LQKENI. V dropped 2 bases and J dropped 4 bases, with 8 bases sitting between them. CDR3: CASSPWQPYGYTF. DNA of the CDR3: TGTGCCAGCTCACCATGGCAGCCCTATGGCTACACCTTC.

V usage is TRBV4-3 and J usage is TRBJ2-5; D remains ambiguous. V lost 1 base to trimming and J lost 4 bases, with 7 bases between them. CDR1 and CDR2 (germline): LGHNA, YSLEER. The CDR3 totals 13 residues. CDR3 sequence (DNA): TGCGCCAGCAGCCAAGGACCGGGAGAGACCCAGTACTTC. This codes for CASSQGPGETQYF.

This chain links TRBV7-9 with TRBJ1-2; D may be TRBD1 (6 bases). Germline CDR1 reads SEHNR; CDR2 reads FQNEAQ (reference sequence). The V end was cut by 6 bases, the J end by 4 bases, with 21 bases between. CDR3 length: 16 amino acids. CDR3 loop: CASSTISGEVGYGYTF. CDR3 nucleotides: TGTGCCAGCAGTACAATATCAGGGGAAGTAGGCTATGGCTACACCTTC. The complete variable domain, with remaining parts taken from reference TRBV7-9 and TRBJ1-2, reads DTGVSQNPRHKITKRGQNVTFRCDPISEHNRLYWYRQTLGQGPEFLTYFQNEAQLEKSRLLSDRFSAERPKGSFSTLEIQRTEQGDSAMYLCASSTISGEVGYGYTFGSGTRLTVV.

The rearrangement links TRBV19 to TRBJ2-2; no reliable D call. The CDR3 runs 13 residues. Germline assignment: CDR1 LNHDA and CDR2 SQIVND (reference sequence). Trimming shortened V by 5 bases and J by 4 bases, and 8 bases separated the two germline ends. The CDR3: CASSVRATGELFF. CDR3 DNA sequence: TGTGCCAGTAGTGTGCGTGCCACCGGGGAGCTGTTTTTT.

This chain joins TRBV5-6 and TRBJ2-3; 12 bases are a match to TRBD2. This CDR3 spans 16 amino acids. Germline loops: CDR1 SGHDT, CDR2 YYEEEE. The junction had 10 bases not matched to a gene; V was cut back by 6 bases and J by 5 bases. CDR3 amino acids: CASIASGGARIDTQYF. The CDR3 nucleotides are TGTGCCAGCATCGCTAGCGGGGGGGCCAGGATAGATACGCAGTATTTT.

This clone was observed a handful of times. The rearrangement links TRBV19 to TRBJ2-2; possibly TRBD2 for D (6 bases). The V end was cut by 5 bases, the J end by 6 bases, with 13 bases between. The CDR3 has 14 amino acids. Germline lookup yields CDR1 LNHDA and CDR2 SQIVND (reference sequence). Written as DNA, the CDR3 is TGTGCCAGTAGTTTGGCGGGACGCGCCGGGGAGCTGTTTTTT. This translates into CASSLAGRAGELFF.

The chain recombines TRBV20-1 with TRBJ1-2, with D maybe TRBD1 (5 bases). The germline V and J ends were trimmed by 3 bases and 6 bases, with 8 bases remaining between them. Germline V gene data show CDR1 as DFQATT and CDR2 as SNEGSKA (reference sequence). This CDR3 comprises 11 residues. In DNA, the CDR3 is TGCAGTGCTAGGGGGGTTGATGGCTACACCTTC. Encoded protein: CSARGVDGYTF.

The CDR3 sequence is CASSLYPTGEIYEQYF. The CDR3 DNA is TGTGCCAGCAGCTTGTACCCTACAGGGGAAATCTACGAGCAGTACTTC. This chain uses TRBV7-8 with TRBJ2-7; 7 bases are a match to TRBD1. Per germline, CDR1 SGHVS and CDR2 FQNEAQ. CDR3 length equals 16 residues. Trimming removed 3 bases from V and 3 bases from J; junction bases left unmatched: 11.